The 8 T cell receptor beta chains below all came from one sample that was sequenced in a study of T cells after yellow fever vaccination. TCRdb independently ran MiXCR on the 5' RACE reads; one entry per CDR3 protein. Among approximately 510,000 distinct CDR3 sequences, 20% to 25% were seen once, and the ten largest hold about 16%. Sample: PBMCs, taken around 3 weeks after the first yellow fever vaccination. Receptors originate from a man between 18 and 29 years old who received the YFV17D yellow fever vaccine.

This clonotype was observed many times. V usage is TRBV19 and J usage is TRBJ2-5; the D is unclear. Trimming took 7 bases from V and 5 from J, leaving 14 bases between them. CDR1 and CDR2 from the germline V gene are LNHDA and SQIVND (reference sequence). This CDR3 comprises 13 residues. CDR3 sequence reads: CASTTAPPETQYF. The CDR3, as DNA: TGTGCCAGTACAACGGCTCCTCCGGAGACCCAGTACTTC.

The V and J genes are TRBV7-2 and TRBJ1-3, with 7 nucleotides matching TRBD1. Germline CDR1 is SGHTA and CDR2 is FQGNSA. Trimming took 1 base from V and 4 from J; bases not matched to a gene: 4. The CDR3 is 15 residues long. CDR3: CASSLGGGGGNTIYF. The CDR3 bases are TGTGCCAGCAGCTTAGGAGGGGGCGGGGGAAACACCATATATTTT.

In its sample, this clonotype was seen a few times. This chain joins TRBV20-1 and TRBJ2-3, with 9 bases that match TRBD1. V gave up 1 base and J gave up 6 bases; unmatched junction bases: 11. This CDR3 is built from 16 residues. CDR1 and CDR2 from the germline V gene are DFQATT and SNEGSKA (reference sequence). CDR3 in amino acids: CSARALSQGAQDTQYF. CDR3 nucleotides: TGCAGTGCTAGAGCCCTATCACAGGGGGCGCAGGATACGCAGTATTTT.

This chain joins TRBV24-1 and TRBJ1-3; 9 nucleotides match TRBD1. The CDR3 is made up of 16 amino acids. The J segment lost 4 bases and the V segment lost 3 bases, leaving 6 bases of the junction unmatched. Germline V lookup: CDR1 KGHDR, CDR2 SFDVKD. The chain's CDR3 is CATSDPTGGPGNTIYF. For the CDR3, the DNA is TGTGCCACCAGTGATCCTACAGGGGGCCCCGGAAACACCATATATTTT.

The chain links TRBV5-1 to TRBJ2-3; 9 positions agree with TRBD2. CDR1 and CDR2 from the germline V gene are SGHRS and YFSETQ. The CDR3 is 17 residues long. V shed 4 bases and J 2 bases; nucleotides not matched to a gene: 11. The CDR3 DNA is TGCGCCAGCAGCCCTCAACTAGCGGGCGACCACACAGATACGCAGTATTTT. Translated, it gives CASSPQLAGDHTDTQYF.

V and J are TRBV5-4 and TRBJ1-1, with D hard to call. The CDR3 has 14 residues. Looked up from germline, CDR1 is SGHNT and CDR2 is YYREEE (reference sequence). V was shortened by 6 bases and J by 0 bases, with 12 bases between the two germline ends. The CDR3 DNA follows: TGTGCCAGCACCCAACAACAAGTGAACACTGAAGCTTTCTTT. This codes for CASTQQQVNTEAFF.

The chain combines TRBV20-1 with TRBJ1-4; weak D call: TRBD1 (6 bases). The germline gives CDR1 DFQATT, CDR2 SNEGSKA (reference sequence). CDR3 size: 13 residues. Trimming shortened V by 7 bases and J by 8 bases, and 17 bases separated the two germline ends. The CDR3 DNA follows: TGCAGTGGAAGAGGGGGGAGTGGAGAAAAACTGTTTTTT. Its translation: CSGRGGSGEKLFF.

This clonotype has just a few counts. The chain recombines TRBV27 with TRBJ1-4; the D gene is possibly TRBD1 (5 bases). V shed 6 bases and J shed 5 bases, with 16 bases lying between them. CDR3 length: 15 residues. Germline lookup yields CDR1 MNHEY and CDR2 SMNVEV (reference sequence). CDR3 protein: CASSRWGWGNEKLFF. The CDR3, as DNA: TGTGCCAGCAGCAGGTGGGGCTGGGGGAATGAAAAACTGTTTTTT. The variable domain in full, with the rest retrieved from reference TRBV27 and TRBJ1-4, is EAQVTQNPRYLITVTGKKLTVTCSQNMNHEYMSWYRQDPGLGLRQIYYSMNVEVTDKGDVPEGYKVSRKEKRNFPLILESPSPNQTSLYFCASSRWGWGNEKLFFGSGTQLSVL.